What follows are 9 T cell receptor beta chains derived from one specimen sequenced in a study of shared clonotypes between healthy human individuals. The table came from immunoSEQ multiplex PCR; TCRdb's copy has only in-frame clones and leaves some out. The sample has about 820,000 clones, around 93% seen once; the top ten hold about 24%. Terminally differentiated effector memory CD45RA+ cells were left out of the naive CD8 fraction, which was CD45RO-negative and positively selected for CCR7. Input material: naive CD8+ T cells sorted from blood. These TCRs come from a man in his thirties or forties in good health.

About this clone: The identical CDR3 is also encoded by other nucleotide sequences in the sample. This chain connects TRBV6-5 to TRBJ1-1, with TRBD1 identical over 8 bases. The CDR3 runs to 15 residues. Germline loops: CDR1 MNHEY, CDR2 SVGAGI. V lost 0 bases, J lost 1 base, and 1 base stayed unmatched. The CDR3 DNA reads TGTGCCAGCAGTTACTCGGGGACAGGGAACACTGAAGCTTTCTTT. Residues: CASSYSGTGNTEAFF.

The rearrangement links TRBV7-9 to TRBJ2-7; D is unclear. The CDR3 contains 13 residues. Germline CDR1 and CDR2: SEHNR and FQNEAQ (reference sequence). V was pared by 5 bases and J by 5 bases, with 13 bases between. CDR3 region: CASSPDGTHEQYF. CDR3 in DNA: TGTGCCAGCAGCCCTGACGGTACCCACGAGCAGTACTTC.

The CDR3 here is CASSVNAGNQPQHF. For the CDR3, the DNA is TGTGCCAGCTCGGTGAATGCGGGCAATCAGCCCCAGCATTTT. The chain recombines TRBV18 with TRBJ1-5; the D is unclear. The germline V and J ends were trimmed by 6 bases and 2 bases, with 11 bases remaining between them. The CDR3 spans 14 residues. Germline V lookup: CDR1 KGHSH, CDR2 LQKENI.

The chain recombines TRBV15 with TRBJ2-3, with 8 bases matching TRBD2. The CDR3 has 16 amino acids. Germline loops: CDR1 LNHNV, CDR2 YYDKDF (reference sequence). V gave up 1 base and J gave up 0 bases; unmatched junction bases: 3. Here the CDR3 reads CATSRGTSGSTDTQYF. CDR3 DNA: TGTGCCACCAGCAGAGGCACTAGCGGAAGCACAGATACGCAGTATTTT.

CDR3 protein: CASSLGTGGPGEQYF. The CDR3 nucleotides read TGTGCCAGCAGCTTAGGGACAGGGGGCCCCGGCGAGCAGTACTTC. This chain connects TRBV11-2 to TRBJ2-7, with 11 bases identical to TRBD1. The CDR3 has 15 residues. The V and J ends lost 1 base and 6 bases, in that order; junction bases with no gene match: 5. The germline V gene has CDR1 SGHAT and CDR2 FQNNGV.

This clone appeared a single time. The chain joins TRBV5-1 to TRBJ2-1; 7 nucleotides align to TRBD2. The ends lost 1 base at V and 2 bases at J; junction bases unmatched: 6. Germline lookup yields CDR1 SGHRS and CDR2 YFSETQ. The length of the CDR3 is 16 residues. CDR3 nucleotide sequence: TGCGCCAGCAGCTTGCAGCGGGAAATCACCTACAATGAGCAGTTCTTC. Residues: CASSLQREITYNEQFF.

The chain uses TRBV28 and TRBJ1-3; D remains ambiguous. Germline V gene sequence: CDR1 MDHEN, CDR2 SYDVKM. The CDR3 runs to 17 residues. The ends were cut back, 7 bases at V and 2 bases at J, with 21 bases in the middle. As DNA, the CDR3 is TGTGCCAGCACCGCGGACGGGGTCTGGGAGGCTGGAAACACCATATATTTT. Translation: CASTADGVWEAGNTIYF.

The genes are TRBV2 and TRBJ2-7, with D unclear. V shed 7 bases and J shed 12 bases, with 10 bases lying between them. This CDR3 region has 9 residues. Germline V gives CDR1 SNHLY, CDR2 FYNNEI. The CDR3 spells CASKSSRYF. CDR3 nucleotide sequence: TGTGCCAGCAAGTCTAGTCGGTACTTC.

CDR3 region: CASSKTKGSPLNTGELFF. The DNA for the CDR3 is TGTGCCAGCAGCAAAACAAAAGGTTCCCCTCTGAACACCGGGGAGCTGTTTTTT. This chain links TRBV5-6 with TRBJ2-2; no clear D. Trimming removed 4 bases from V and 1 base from J, with 20 bases in between. Germline V gives CDR1 SGHDT, CDR2 YYEEEE. CDR3 length equals 18 residues.